The T cell receptor beta chain described here comes from a study of technical replicates of blood from several donors. Profiled with immunoSEQ multiplex PCR; TCRdb holds only in-frame clones, not every one. The sample yields over 15,000 clones, around nine tenths seen once. Germline CDR1 MNHEY, CDR2 SMNVEV (reference sequence). Trimming cost V 6 bases and J 6 bases, with 18 bases left between them. The CDR3 contains 15 residues. Sequencing input: PBMCs. The origin of this receptor is a human donor in good health. This chain links TRBV27 with TRBJ1-5; D may be TRBD1 (5 bases). CDR3 DNA: TGTGCCAGCAGGTCCGCGGACAAAAGGGGTCAGCCCCAGCATTTT. This gives the protein CASRSADKRGQPQHF.